The rows below give T cell receptor beta chains drawn from one sample of a study of blood T cell repertoires in COVID-19. Assay: immunoSEQ multiplex PCR; the TCRdb copy retains only in-frame clones and omits some. Of about 83,000 clones detected, roughly 84% appear once; the ten largest clones hold about 24%. The sequenced material came from peripheral blood. The receptors were gathered from a woman over 75 in a cohort sampled during active or convalescent COVID-19. CDR3s leave out the opening cysteine and the closing phenylalanine or tryptophan. Fields, in order: CDR3 length, V gene, D gene, CDR3 protein. D genes are given only for firm matches.

>15|TRBV5-1|TRBD1
ASSFGGTATTNTEAF
>13|TRBV7-2|-
ASSLVGSSGNTIY
>13|TRBV7-9|-
ASSRFGSDTGEAF
>15|TRBV28|-
ASRIPGPGQLNYGYT
>12|TRBV6-5|-
ASSGGVGNTEAF
>13|TRBV29-1|-
SVGLGIPRLDGYT
>12|TRBV7-9|TRBD1
ASSSTHRGTEAF
>13|TRBV6-1|-
ASSEGQTHPYGYT
>12|TRBV28|TRBD2
ASIEAGVTYEQY
>10|TRBV6-2/TRBV6-3|-
ASSPVAFEQF
>10|TRBV7-8|-
ASSFPLDTQY
>13|TRBV7-2|TRBD2
ASRRTSGAYNEQF
>13|TRBV18|-
ASSPQRDSNEKLF
>15|TRBV6-2/TRBV6-3|TRBD2
ASSWAVWTSGAYEQY
>12|TRBV15|-
ATSRLGSKNTQY